A single sample is the source of the 28 T cell receptor beta chains below, sequenced in a study of T cell repertoires in cytomegalovirus infection. One entry per CDR3 protein, called by TCRdb with MiXCR from the reads. In the table there are about 920,000 distinct CDR3 sequences, around 30% of which are singletons. No cognate antigen is known for these TCRs. The source was cultured CD8+ T cells from PBMCs, collected from culture after CMV antigen stimulation. The receptors derive from a human donor in good health (CMV status not recorded). Some clones in this sample may be carry-over from other donors' samples.

The chain carries TRBV19 and TRBJ1-1; D uncertain. The CDR3 consists of 15 residues. Germline CDR1 is LNHDA and CDR2 is SQIVND (reference sequence). The V gene lost 7 bases and the J gene lost 5 bases, with 20 bases spanning the gap. The CDR3 DNA follows: TGTGCCAGTACGGAACCGGGATTTTATGGGACTGAAGCTTTCTTT. This codes for CASTEPGFYGTEAFF.

J is TRBJ1-1 and V is TRBV4-3, with TRBD1 identical over 7 bases. This CDR3 is built from 16 residues. In germline, CDR1 is LGHNA, CDR2 YSLEER. Unmatched junction bases numbered 4, after V lost 0 bases and J lost 0 bases. In DNA form, the CDR3 reads TGCGCCAGCAGCCAAGAGCTAGGACAGGTGAACACTGAAGCTTTCTTT. Its translation: CASSQELGQVNTEAFF.

This clonotype occurred a few times. The chain combines TRBV6-6 with TRBJ1-5; D gene ambiguous. Per the germline V gene, CDR1 is MNHNY and CDR2 is SVGAGI (reference sequence). This CDR3 comprises 13 residues. V lost 7 bases to trimming and J lost 2 bases, with 9 bases between them. The CDR3 here is CASMVNGNQPQHF. CDR3 DNA sequence: TGTGCCAGCATGGTAAATGGCAATCAGCCCCAGCATTTT.

The V and J genes are TRBV6-5 and TRBJ2-1; D possibly matches TRBD1 or TRBD2 (6 bases each). CDR3 size: 13 residues. The V and J ends lost 0 bases and 9 bases respectively, with 9 bases between them. Germline-derived CDR1 and CDR2 are MNHEY and SVGAGI. CDR3 sequence (DNA): TGTGCCAGCAGTTACTCGGGGGGCGTTGAGCAGTTCTTC. Translated, it gives CASSYSGGVEQFF.

This clonotype was counted a few times. The chain uses TRBV7-9 and TRBJ1-1; no definite D call. V lost 1 base and J 6 bases, leaving 12 bases between the germline ends. Germline V gene sequence: CDR1 SEHNR, CDR2 FQNEAQ (reference sequence). CDR3 length: 14 amino acids. The CDR3 DNA reads as TGTGCCAGCAGCTTAGTCTCGTTGGGCTCTGAAGCTTTCTTT. Its translation is CASSLVSLGSEAFF.

This clonotype was detected only a few times. The gene calls are TRBV12-5 and TRBJ2-2; D possibly corresponds to TRBD1 (5 bases). V was shortened by 3 bases and J by 0 bases, with 14 bases between the two germline ends. This CDR3 is built from 17 residues. Germline CDR1 reads LGHNT; CDR2 reads FRNRAP. DNA for the CDR3: TGTGCTAGTGGTTTCCTCGACACAGGCCCGAACACCGGGGAGCTGTTTTTT. Its translation is CASGFLDTGPNTGELFF. Together with reference TRBV12-5 and TRBJ2-2, the CDR3 gives the full variable domain: DARVTQTPRHKVTEMGQEVTMRCQPILGHNTVFWYRQTMMQGLELLAYFRNRAPLDDSGMPKDRFSAEMPDATLATLKIQPSEPRDSAVYFCASGFLDTGPNTGELFFGEGSRLTVL.

The V gene is TRBV6-1, the J gene TRBJ1-5, with D maybe TRBD1 (6 bases). Germline V gene data show CDR1 as MNHNS and CDR2 as SASEGT. The V gene lost 7 bases and the J gene lost 2 bases, with 12 bases spanning the gap. The length of the CDR3 is 14 residues. This CDR3 is CASNYGGGNQPQHF. The CDR3 DNA follows: TGTGCCAGCAACTACGGGGGCGGCAATCAGCCCCAGCATTTT.

The rearrangement joins TRBV10-3 to TRBJ1-2; D remains ambiguous. V dropped 0 bases and J dropped 7 bases, with 9 bases sitting between them. The CDR3 length is 13 residues. From germline, CDR1 is ENHRY and CDR2 SYGVKD. The CDR3 loop is CAISESEGPGYTF. The CDR3 DNA sequence: TGTGCCATCAGTGAGTCGGAAGGGCCTGGCTACACCTTC.

The chain combines TRBV9 with TRBJ1-4; no firm D call. Germline lookup yields CDR1 SGDLS and CDR2 YYNGEE. This CDR3 comprises 14 residues. Trimming shortened V by 0 bases and J by 3 bases, and 6 bases separated the two germline ends. The CDR3 nucleotides are TGTGCCAGCAGCGTAGGTCGGGCTAATGAAAAACTGTTTTTT. Translated: CASSVGRANEKLFF.

In its sample, this clonotype was seen a few times. The chain employs TRBV4-1 and TRBJ2-1; the D gene is possibly TRBD1 (6 bases). Germline CDR1 MGHRA, CDR2 YSYEKL. The germline V and J ends were trimmed by 3 bases and 5 bases, with 17 bases remaining between them. CDR3 length equals 16 residues. CDR3 coding DNA: TGCGCCAGCAGCCACCTTGTGGGCAGGGGCAACAATGAGCAGTTCTTC. Protein sequence: CASSHLVGRGNNEQFF.

CDR3 bases: TGTGCCAGCAGTTTATTATACTGGGGAGACGAGCAGTACTTC. Encoded protein: CASSLLYWGDEQYF. The chain combines TRBV12-3 or TRBV12-4 with TRBJ2-7, with D maybe TRBD2 (5 bases). V gave up 2 bases and J gave up 5 bases, with 13 bases separating them. There are 14 residues in the CDR3.

V gene TRBV19 combines with J gene TRBJ1-3; no clear D. Germline V gene lookup returns CDR1 LNHDA and CDR2 SQIVND (reference sequence). The CDR3 totals 17 residues. The V and J ends lost 1 base and 5 bases respectively, with 18 bases between them. CDR3 sequence (DNA): TGTGCCAGTAGTATAGGAGCGTGGACTTCGCCTAGAAACACCATATATTTT. It specifies CASSIGAWTSPRNTIYF. The full variable domain, with the rest looked up from reference TRBV19 and TRBJ1-3, is DGGITQSPKYLFRKEGQNVTLSCEQNLNHDAMYWYRQDPGQGLRLIYYSQIVNDFQKGDIAEGYSVSREKKESFPLTVTSAQKNPTAFYLCASSIGAWTSPRNTIYFGEGSWLTVV.

CDR3 DNA: TGTGCTAGTGAACAGATCGATTCCTACGAGCAGTACGTC. It specifies CASEQIDSYEQYV. The rearrangement uses TRBV12-5 and TRBJ2-7; D remains ambiguous. Trimming cost V 7 bases and J 1 base, with 11 bases left between them. CDR1 LGHNT and CDR2 FRNRAP come from the germline V gene. The CDR3 totals 13 residues.

In its sample, this clonotype was seen a few times. The V call is TRBV9, the J call TRBJ1-4; D ambiguous. Trimming shortened V by 0 bases and J by 6 bases, and 6 bases separated the two germline ends. Per germline, CDR1 SGDLS and CDR2 YYNGEE. The CDR3 extends over 13 amino acids. The CDR3 DNA reads as TGTGCCAGCAGCGTAGCCGGTGATGAAAAACTGTTTTTT. Translated, it gives CASSVAGDEKLFF.

This clonotype was counted at least ten times. V and J are TRBV7-8 and TRBJ2-6; D perhaps matches TRBD2 (6 bases). The CDR3 contains 15 residues. Trimming left V 5 bases short and J 0 bases short, with 8 bases between. Germline V gives CDR1 SGHVS, CDR2 FQNEAQ. The CDR3 loop reads CASSGGLSGANVLTF. Here the CDR3 DNA reads TGTGCCAGCAGCGGAGGGCTCTCTGGGGCCAACGTCCTGACTTTC.

Only a few counts were recorded for this clonotype. CDR3 region: CASSTYSPRLAGGQHEQFF. For the CDR3, the DNA is TGTGCCAGCAGTACCTACTCTCCCAGACTAGCGGGGGGGCAGCATGAGCAGTTCTTC. J is TRBJ2-1 and V is TRBV6-5; 14 bases map to TRBD2. The V and J ends lost 5 bases and 8 bases, in that order; junction bases with no gene match: 17. This CDR3 is built from 19 residues. Germline V lookup: CDR1 MNHEY, CDR2 SVGAGI.

This clonotype occurred a few times. The chain joins TRBV23-1 to TRBJ2-5; either TRBD1 or TRBD2 may fit D (5 bases each). TRBV23-1 belongs to the ORF category, with a function that is uncertain. V lost 0 bases to trimming and J lost 1 base, with 9 bases between them. The CDR3 loop spans 15 amino acids. This CDR3 is CASSQSPGPQETQYF. The CDR3 DNA sequence: TGCGCCAGCAGTCAATCTCCGGGACCCCAAGAGACCCAGTACTTC.

V and J are TRBV24-1 and TRBJ2-3; D might be TRBD1 (6 bases). Trimming took 0 bases from V and 2 from J, leaving 11 bases between them. CDR1 and CDR2 (germline): KGHDR, SFDVKD. The CDR3 is 16 residues long. The CDR3 DNA follows: TGTGCCACCAGTGATTTGCAGGGGACGTTCACAGATACGCAGTATTTT. This encodes CATSDLQGTFTDTQYF.

CDR3 bases: TGCAGCGTTAACGGTGTTTCCGAAGCTTTCTTT. This encodes CSVNGVSEAFF. V gene TRBV29-1 combines with J gene TRBJ1-1; D is undetermined. V lost 5 bases to trimming and J lost 8 bases, with 12 bases between them. The CDR3 has 11 amino acids. Germline V CDR1 and CDR2: SQVTM, ANQGSEA. Complete variable domain (other parts from reference TRBV29-1 and TRBJ1-1): SAVISQKPSRDICQRGTSLTIQCQVDSQVTMMFWYRQQPGQSLTLIATANQGSEATYESGFVIDKFPISRPNLTFSTLTVSNMSPEDSSIYLCSVNGVSEAFFGQGTRLTVV.

The genes are TRBV25-1 and TRBJ1-1, with unresolved D. Per germline, CDR1 MGHDK and CDR2 SYGVNS. This CDR3 is 16 amino acids long. V lost 4 bases and J lost 7, with 22 bases in between. In DNA, the CDR3 is TGTGCCAGCAGTGGCCCTTACGCGGGGAGGTATGATGAAGCTTTCTTT. Translation gives CASSGPYAGRYDEAFF.

V is TRBV7-6 and J is TRBJ1-4; D gene ambiguous. This CDR3 comprises 14 residues. The ends were cut back, 5 bases at V and 8 bases at J, with 15 bases in the middle. Germline loops: CDR1 SGHVS, CDR2 FNYEAQ. CDR3 protein: CASSHSGRIEKLFF. The CDR3 nucleotides are TGTGCCAGCAGCCACAGCGGACGCATCGAAAAACTGTTTTTT.

This clonotype was detected many times. The J gene is TRBJ2-2, the V gene TRBV7-8, with D uncertain. Germline-derived CDR1 and CDR2 are SGHVS and FQNEAQ. There are 11 residues in the CDR3. V gave up 7 bases and J gave up 2 bases, with 2 bases separating them. The CDR3 bases are TGTGCCAGCACCAACACCGGGGAGCTGTTTTTT. Its protein is CASTNTGELFF.

This clonotype was counted a few times. J is TRBJ2-1 and V is TRBV12-3 or TRBV12-4; D may be TRBD1 (7 bases). The CDR3 consists of 15 residues. Trimming left V 6 bases short and J 3 bases short, with 15 bases between. The CDR3 coding sequence is TGTGCCAGCAGCCAGACAGGGAGGAGCTACAATGAGCAGTTCTTC. Its protein is CASSQTGRSYNEQFF.

J is TRBJ2-4 and V is TRBV9, with 9 bases identical to TRBD2. The V gene's germline CDR1 is SGDLS and CDR2 YYNGEE. Losses at the gene ends were 4 bases for V and 1 base for J; bases not matched to a gene: 9. The CDR3 contains 17 residues. CDR3 residues: CASSIASSGGAKNIQYF. For the CDR3, the DNA is TGTGCCAGCAGCATAGCATCCAGCGGGGGGGCCAAAAACATTCAGTACTTC.

The V gene is TRBV20-1, the J gene TRBJ2-2, with D possibly TRBD1 on 5 matching bases. V lost 4 bases and J lost 1, with 7 bases in between. The CDR3 length is 13 residues. The germline V gene encodes CDR1 DFQATT and CDR2 SNEGSKA (reference sequence). The CDR3 DNA is TGCAGTGCTACCAGGGAGAACACCGGGGAGCTGTTTTTT. Translating it yields CSATRENTGELFF.

J is TRBJ2-1 and V is TRBV15, with 8 bases matching TRBD2. J gave up 3 bases and V 1 base, and 5 bases lay outside the gene matches. CDR1 is LNHNV and CDR2 is YYDKDF in the germline V gene (reference sequence). The CDR3 is 16 residues long. The CDR3: CATSRGASGHYNEQFF. CDR3 DNA: TGTGCCACCAGCAGAGGGGCTAGCGGGCACTACAATGAGCAGTTCTTC. Based on the CDR3 plus reference TRBV15 and TRBJ2-1, the full variable domain is DAMVIQNPRYQVTQFGKPVTLSCSQTLNHNVMYWYQQKSSQAPKLLFHYYDKDFNNEADTPDNFQSRRPNTSFCFLDIRSPGLGDTAMYLCATSRGASGHYNEQFFGPGTRLTVL.

A word on this clonotype: An end of the junction differs from the germline gene, which may be a read error. CDR3 sequence (DNA): TGTGCTAGCAGCTTCGACCCGGACAATGAGCAGTTCTTC. Residues: CASSFDPDNEQFF. J is TRBJ2-1 and V is TRBV7-7; D gene unclear. The V gene's germline CDR1 is SSHAT and CDR2 FNYEAQ (reference sequence). This CDR3 is built from 13 residues.

Only a few counts were recorded for this clonotype. DNA for the CDR3: TGTGCCAGCAGCCTACTAGCGGGGGGGAGCGATGAGCAGTTCTTC. Protein: CASSLLAGGSDEQFF. V is TRBV7-6 and J is TRBJ2-1, with TRBD2 identical over 13 bases. The germline CDR1 and CDR2 sequences are SGHVS and FNYEAQ. V lost 5 bases and J lost 8; bases outside the gene matches: 6. CDR3 length equals 15 residues.